This T cell receptor beta chain was captured by sequencing in a study of spatial heterogeneity in lung cancer. Study as a whole: Detected sequences consistently included more beta-chain ones than alpha-chain ones. The study's findings and limits: Counts of expanded alpha and beta TCRs within tumors tracked the tumor nonsynonymous mutation count. Approximate estimated coverage of tumor T cells amounted to roughly 7.3% for alpha and 13% for beta chains.

This clonotype appeared many times. What it binds is not known. Since it is a stray read in a library aimed at alpha chains, this beta chain has a size that is not meaningful. With 5 bases removed from V and 7 bases from J, the gap between germline ends came to 18 bases. Per the germline V gene, CDR1 is MNHEY and CDR2 is SVGAGI. CDR3 length: 14 amino acids. Regarding time point: sample taken at primary tumor resection. The donor group consisted of some 70 patients who had untreated, early-stage non-small cell lung cancer. A distinct unique molecular identifier was carried by each TCR cDNA molecule. TCRdb independently ran MiXCR on the 5' RACE reads; one entry per CDR3 protein. The table lists roughly 15,000 distinct CDR3 sequences, about 4.4% of them singletons.

The sequencing used lung tumor tissue, collected at surgery. The receptor's source is a female donor with early-stage non-small cell lung cancer. The chain couples TRBV6-5 to TRBJ2-7; D may be TRBD2 (7 bases). The CDR3 DNA reads TGTGCCAGCAGTAATCCCCGGGGGGCCGGGGAGCAGTACTTC. This translates into CASSNPRGAGEQYF.